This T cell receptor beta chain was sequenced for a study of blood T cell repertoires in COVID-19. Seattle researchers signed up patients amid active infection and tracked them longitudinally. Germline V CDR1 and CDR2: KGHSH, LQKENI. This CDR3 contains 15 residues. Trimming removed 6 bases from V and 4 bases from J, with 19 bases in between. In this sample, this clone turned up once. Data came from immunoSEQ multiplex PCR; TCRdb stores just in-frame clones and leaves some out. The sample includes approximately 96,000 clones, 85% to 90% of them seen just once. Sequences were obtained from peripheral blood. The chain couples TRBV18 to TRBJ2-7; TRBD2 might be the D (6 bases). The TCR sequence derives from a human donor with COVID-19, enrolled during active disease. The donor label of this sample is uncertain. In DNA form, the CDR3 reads TGTGCCAGCTCCCAAGGGGACGGGCGGGGTTACGAGCAGTACTTC. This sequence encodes CASSQGDGRGYEQYF.